One sample yielded the 17 T cell receptor beta chains listed below, sequenced in a study of CD4 T cells in relation to SARS-CoV-2 and coronaviruses. Assay used: immunoSEQ multiplex PCR; TCRdb lists only in-frame clones, some missing. The sample includes tens of thousands of clones, over 75% of them seen just once. The sample consisted of memory CD4+ T cells from PBMCs. The source is an adult with COVID-19.

The chain is built from TRBV11-3 and TRBJ2-1; 8 nucleotides line up with TRBD2. The V segment lost 0 bases and the J segment 3 bases; nucleotides outside the gene matches: 7. This CDR3 has 17 amino acids. Per germline, CDR1 SGHNT and CDR2 YENEEA. The CDR3 loop reads CASSLEFFAGGYNEQFF. CDR3 sequence (DNA): TGTGCCAGCAGCTTAGAATTCTTCGCGGGGGGCTACAATGAGCAGTTCTTC.

V usage is TRBV12-3 or TRBV12-4 and J usage is TRBJ2-1; weak D call: TRBD1 (5 bases). Trimming took off 2 bases at V and 4 bases at J, with 6 bases between the two ends. The CDR3 has 13 amino acids. The CDR3 DNA sequence: TGTGCCAGCAGTTTATCAGGGTACAATGAGCAGTTCTTC. Translated: CASSLSGYNEQFF.

The gene calls are TRBV6-1 and TRBJ1-2, with D perhaps matching TRBD1 (5 bases). Germline CDR1 reads MNHNS; CDR2 reads SASEGT. The CDR3 is 14 residues long. Trimming took 3 bases from V and 8 from J, leaving 16 bases between them. The DNA of the CDR3 is TGTGCCAGCAGTGAGGGGGGAGACTCTTGGGGCTACACCTTC. It is translated as CASSEGGDSWGYTF.

V is TRBV7-3 and J is TRBJ2-1; tentatively, D is TRBD1 (6 bases). Per the germline V gene, CDR1 is SGHTA and CDR2 is FQGTGA. Trimming took off 2 bases at V and 9 bases at J, with 11 bases between the two ends. This CDR3 has 13 amino acids. CDR3 DNA sequence: TGTGCCAGCAGCTTATCGGGGACAAGTGAGCAGTTCTTC. Translated, it gives CASSLSGTSEQFF.

The J gene is TRBJ2-7, the V gene TRBV24-1, with D possibly being TRBD1 (6 bases). The CDR3 is made up of 13 amino acids. Germline V gene data show CDR1 as KGHDR and CDR2 as SFDVKD. Trimming stripped 4 bases from V and 7 bases from J, with 13 bases between. CDR3 nucleotide sequence: TGTGCCACCAGTGAACAGGGCCGTCTTGAGCAGTACTTC. Amino acid sequence: CATSEQGRLEQYF.

The chain links TRBV5-4 to TRBJ2-3; perhaps D is TRBD1 or TRBD2 (5 bases each). The V end lost 1 base, the J end lost 0 bases, and 6 bases lay between the germline ends. The CDR3 consists of 14 residues. The germline V gene encodes CDR1 SGHNT and CDR2 YYREEE (reference sequence). The CDR3 DNA follows: TGTGCCAGCAGCTTGCGGGGCAGCACAGATACGCAGTATTTT. Protein sequence: CASSLRGSTDTQYF. Variable domain in full (rest from reference TRBV5-4 and TRBJ2-3): ETGVTQSPTHLIKTRGQQVTLRCSSQSGHNTVSWYQQALGQGPQFIFQYYREEENGRGNFPPRFSGLQFPNYSSELNVNALELDDSALYLCASSLRGSTDTQYFGPGTRLTVL.

The chain recombines TRBV6-6 with TRBJ2-3; weak D call: TRBD2 (7 bases). V shed 2 bases and J shed 3 bases, with 15 bases lying between them. This CDR3 comprises 16 residues. The germline gives CDR1 MNHNY, CDR2 SVGAGI (reference sequence). CDR3 sequence: CASSYGGGGLTDTQYF. The CDR3 DNA sequence: TGTGCCAGCAGTTACGGAGGGGGGGGACTTACAGATACGCAGTATTTT.

In its sample, this clone was seen once. V gene TRBV5-8 combines with J gene TRBJ2-5; 10 bases align to TRBD2. The germline gives CDR1 SGHTS, CDR2 YDEGEE. With V trimmed by 4 bases and J by 2 bases, 5 bases remained unmatched. CDR3 size: 15 residues. The CDR3 reads CASSPGLAEQETQYF. The CDR3 nucleotides are TGTGCCAGCAGCCCAGGACTAGCGGAACAAGAGACCCAGTACTTC. The full variable domain, completed using reference TRBV5-8 and TRBJ2-5, is EAGVTQSPTHLIKTRGQQATLRCSPISGHTSVYWYQQALGLGLQFLLWYDEGEERNRGNFPPRFSGRQFPNYSSELNVNALELEDSALYLCASSPGLAEQETQYFGPGTRLLVL.

The V gene is TRBV11-1, the J gene TRBJ1-2, with TRBD1 identical over 8 bases. From germline, CDR1 is SGHAT and CDR2 FQDESV (reference sequence). The V gene end was trimmed by 5 bases and the J gene end by 8 bases; junction bases not matched to a gene: 7. This CDR3 region has 13 residues. CDR3 DNA sequence: TGTGCCAGCAGCCCTCCAGGGGGCGAGGGCTACACCTTC. Protein product: CASSPPGGEGYTF.

The V and J genes are TRBV6-6 and TRBJ2-2; TRBD2 aligns across 14 bases. From germline, CDR1 is MNHNY and CDR2 SVGAGI (reference sequence). The CDR3 loop spans 17 amino acids. V lost 5 bases to trimming and J lost 1 base; unmatched junction nucleotides: 3. CDR3 region: CASSRLAGGMNTGELFF. Here the CDR3 DNA reads TGTGCCAGCAGTCGACTAGCGGGGGGGATGAACACCGGGGAGCTGTTTTTT.

The chain combines TRBV6-5 with TRBJ2-7; D remains ambiguous. Germline CDR1 MNHEY, CDR2 SVGAGI. The CDR3 spans 13 residues. Trimming removed 5 bases at V and 2 bases at J, with 10 bases between. The CDR3 loop is CASSRRPTYEQYF. CDR3 bases: TGTGCCAGCAGTCGCCGGCCCACCTACGAGCAGTACTTC.

The chain links TRBV24-1 to TRBJ2-2; D is uncertain. Germline V lookup: CDR1 KGHDR, CDR2 SFDVKD. Trimming pared 4 bases from V and 4 bases from J, leaving 9 bases between. This CDR3 is 14 amino acids long. Written as DNA, the CDR3 is TGTGCCACCAGTGACCGGTCGGGCACCGGGGAGCTGTTTTTT. Its translation is CATSDRSGTGELFF.

This rearrangement joins TRBV7-2 to TRBJ1-5; no reliable D call. This CDR3 is 13 amino acids long. Trimming took off 5 bases at V and 2 bases at J, with 7 bases between the two ends. Germline V gene data show CDR1 as SGHTA and CDR2 as FQGNSA. The CDR3 is CASSRGGNQPQHF. The CDR3 bases are TGTGCCAGCAGCCGTGGGGGCAATCAGCCCCAGCATTTT.

The J gene is TRBJ2-7, the V gene TRBV28; no reliable D call. The CDR3 length is 14 residues. V lost 0 bases and J 2 bases, leaving 8 bases between the germline ends. Germline CDR1 reads MDHEN; CDR2 reads SYDVKM. DNA for the CDR3: TGTGCCAGCAGTTTATGGGGCCTACCCTACGAGCAGTACTTC. It encodes CASSLWGLPYEQYF.

This chain uses TRBV11-3 with TRBJ1-2, with 7 bases fitting TRBD1. The germline V gene encodes CDR1 SGHNT and CDR2 YENEEA. The CDR3 spans 13 residues. Losses at the gene ends were 6 bases for V and 8 bases for J; bases not matched to a gene: 9. The DNA of the CDR3 is TGTGCCAGCAGAAGGACAGGCGGACGGGGCTACACCTTC. It encodes CASRRTGGRGYTF.

V is TRBV7-9 and J is TRBJ2-1; TRBD2 matches at 9 bases. V lost 2 bases, J lost 3 bases, and 8 bases stayed unmatched. Per the germline V gene, CDR1 is SEHNR and CDR2 is FQNEAQ (reference sequence). The CDR3 is 17 amino acids. The CDR3 DNA follows: TGTGCCAGCAGCTTACTAGCGGGGTGGTCGCTCTACAATGAGCAGTTCTTC. The encoded protein is CASSLLAGWSLYNEQFF.

This chain uses TRBV29-1 with TRBJ1-1; unclear D gene. The CDR3 totals 13 residues. Deletions cut 6 bases from V and 0 bases from J, with 11 bases between. Germline V lookup: CDR1 SQVTM, CDR2 ANQGSEA. CDR3 sequence: CSVAGLLNTEAFF. The CDR3 coding sequence is TGCAGCGTGGCCGGATTGTTGAACACTGAAGCTTTCTTT.